This TCR beta chain was recovered during a study of shared clonotypes between healthy human individuals. CD45RO negativity and positive selection for CCR7 defined naive CD8 cells, a population that excluded terminally differentiated effector memory CD45RA+ cells. Clones were read by immunoSEQ multiplex PCR, and TCRdb kept only the in-frame ones, dropping some. The sample shows 2 million to 2.5 million clones, about 95% of them seen only once. There are 13 residues in the CDR3. In germline, CDR1 is LGHNA, CDR2 YSLEER. The ends were cut back, 2 bases at V and 6 bases at J, with 11 bases in the middle. This clone occurred once.

Source material: naive CD8+ T cells sorted from blood. The chain links TRBV4-3 to TRBJ2-7, with D perhaps matching TRBD1 (6 bases). The receptor comes from a man between 18 and 29 years old in good health. CDR3 sequence: CASSQTQGGEQYF. The CDR3, as DNA: TGCGCCAGCAGCCAAACACAGGGCGGCGAGCAGTACTTC.